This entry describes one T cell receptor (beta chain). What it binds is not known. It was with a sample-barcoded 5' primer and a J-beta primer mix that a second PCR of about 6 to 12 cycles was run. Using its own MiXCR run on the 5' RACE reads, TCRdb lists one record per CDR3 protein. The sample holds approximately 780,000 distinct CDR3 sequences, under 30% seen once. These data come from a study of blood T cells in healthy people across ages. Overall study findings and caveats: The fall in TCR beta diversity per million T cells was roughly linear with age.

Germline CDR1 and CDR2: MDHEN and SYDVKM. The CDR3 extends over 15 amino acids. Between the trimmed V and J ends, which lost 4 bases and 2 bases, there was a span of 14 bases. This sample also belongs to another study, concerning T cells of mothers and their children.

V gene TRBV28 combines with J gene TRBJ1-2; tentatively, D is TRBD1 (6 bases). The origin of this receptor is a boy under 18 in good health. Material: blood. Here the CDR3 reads CASSSRSTGNYGYTF. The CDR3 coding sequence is TGTGCCAGCAGTTCGCGGTCCACAGGGAACTATGGCTACACCTTC.